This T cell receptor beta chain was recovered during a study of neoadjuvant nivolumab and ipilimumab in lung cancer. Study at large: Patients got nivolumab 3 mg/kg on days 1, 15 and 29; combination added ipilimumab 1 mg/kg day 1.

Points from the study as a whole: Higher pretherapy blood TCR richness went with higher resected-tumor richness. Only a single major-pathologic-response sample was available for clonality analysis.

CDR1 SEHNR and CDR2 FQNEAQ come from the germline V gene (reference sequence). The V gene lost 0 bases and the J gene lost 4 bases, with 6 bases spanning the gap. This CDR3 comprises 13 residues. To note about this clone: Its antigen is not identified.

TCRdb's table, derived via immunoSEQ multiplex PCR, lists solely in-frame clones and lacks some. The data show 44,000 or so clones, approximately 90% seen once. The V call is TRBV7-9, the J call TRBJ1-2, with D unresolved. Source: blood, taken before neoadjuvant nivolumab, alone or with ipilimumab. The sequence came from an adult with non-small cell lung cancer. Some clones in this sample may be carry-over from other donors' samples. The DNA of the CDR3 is TGTGCCAGCAGCTTAGCGCGGATCTATGGCTACACCTTC. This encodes CASSLARIYGYTF.